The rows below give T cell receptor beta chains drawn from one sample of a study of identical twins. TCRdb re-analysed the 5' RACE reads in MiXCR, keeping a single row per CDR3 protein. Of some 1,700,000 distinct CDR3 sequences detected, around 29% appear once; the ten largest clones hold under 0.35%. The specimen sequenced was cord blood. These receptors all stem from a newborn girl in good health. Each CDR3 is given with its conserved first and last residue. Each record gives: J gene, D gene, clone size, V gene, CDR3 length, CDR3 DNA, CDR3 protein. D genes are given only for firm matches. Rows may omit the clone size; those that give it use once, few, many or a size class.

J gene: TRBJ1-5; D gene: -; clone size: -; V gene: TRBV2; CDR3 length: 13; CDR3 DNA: TGTGCCAGCGCCGGGTTTAGCAATCAGCCCCAGCATTTT; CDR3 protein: CASAGFSNQPQHF
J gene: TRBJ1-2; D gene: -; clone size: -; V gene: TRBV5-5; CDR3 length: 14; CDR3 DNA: TGTGCCAGCAGCTTTGGACAGATTATCTATGGCTACACCTTC; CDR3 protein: CASSFGQIIYGYTF
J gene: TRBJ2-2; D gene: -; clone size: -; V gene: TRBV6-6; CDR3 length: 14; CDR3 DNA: TGTGCCAGCAGTTACGGGACACCCGCCCGGGAGCTGTTTTTT; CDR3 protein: CASSYGTPARELFF
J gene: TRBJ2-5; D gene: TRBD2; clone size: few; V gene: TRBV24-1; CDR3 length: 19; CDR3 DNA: TGTGCCACCAGTGATAATCCGGGACTAGCGGGAGTCGGACAAGAGACCCAGTACTTC; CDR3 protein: CATSDNPGLAGVGQETQYF
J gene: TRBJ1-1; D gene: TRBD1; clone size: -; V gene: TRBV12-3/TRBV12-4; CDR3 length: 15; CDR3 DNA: TGTGCCAGCAGTTCCACTGGACAGGGGGCAACTGAAGCTTTCTTT; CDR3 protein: CASSSTGQGATEAFF
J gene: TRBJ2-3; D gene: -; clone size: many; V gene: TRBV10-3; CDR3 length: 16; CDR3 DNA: TGTGCCATCAGTGCTGGGACTCTTGGGGGACCGGATACGCAGTATTTT; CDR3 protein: CAISAGTLGGPDTQYF
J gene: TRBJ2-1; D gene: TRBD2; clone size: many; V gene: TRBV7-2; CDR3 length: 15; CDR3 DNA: TGTGCCAGCAGCTTACGTGGACTAGCGGGAGATGAGCAGTTCTTC; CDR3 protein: CASSLRGLAGDEQFF
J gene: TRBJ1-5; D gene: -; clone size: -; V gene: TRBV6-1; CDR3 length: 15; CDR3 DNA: TGTGCCAGCAGTGAATCGGCGGGGGGCAATCAGCCCCGGCATTTT; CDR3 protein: CASSESAGGNQPRHF
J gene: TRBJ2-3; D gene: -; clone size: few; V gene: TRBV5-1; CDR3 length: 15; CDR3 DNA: TGCGCCAGCAGCTTGGCCTCGCCCAGCGCAGATACGCAGTATTTT; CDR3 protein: CASSLASPSADTQYF
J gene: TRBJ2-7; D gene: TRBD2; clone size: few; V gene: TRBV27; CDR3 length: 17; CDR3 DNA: TGTGCCAGCAGTTTAATAAATTGGAGGACTAGCGGCTACGAGCAGTACTTC; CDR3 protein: CASSLINWRTSGYEQYF
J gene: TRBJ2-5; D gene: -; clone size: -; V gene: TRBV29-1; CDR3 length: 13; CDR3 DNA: TGCAGCGTTGAGCGGCATATCCAAGGGACCCAGTACTTC; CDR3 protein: CSVERHIQGTQYF
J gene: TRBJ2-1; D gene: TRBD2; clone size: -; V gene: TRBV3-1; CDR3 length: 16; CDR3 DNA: TGTGCCAGCAGCCGAGGGACTAGCGGGAGGTTGGGTGAGCAGTTCTTC; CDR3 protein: CASSRGTSGRLGEQFF
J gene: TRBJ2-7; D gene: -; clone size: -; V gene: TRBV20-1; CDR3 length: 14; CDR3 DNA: TGCAGTGCCCTACCCGGAGGGGACAGCCACGAGCAGTACTTC; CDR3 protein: CSALPGGDSHEQYF
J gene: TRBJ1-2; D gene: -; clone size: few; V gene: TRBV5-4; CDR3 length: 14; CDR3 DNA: TGTGCCAGCAGCTTCTTGTTAGGGTACTATGGCTACACCTTC; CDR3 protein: CASSFLLGYYGYTF
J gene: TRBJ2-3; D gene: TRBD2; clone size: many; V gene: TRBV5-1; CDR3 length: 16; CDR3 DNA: TGCGCCAGCAGCCGGACTAGCGGGATAAGCACAGATACGCAGTATTTT; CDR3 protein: CASSRTSGISTDTQYF
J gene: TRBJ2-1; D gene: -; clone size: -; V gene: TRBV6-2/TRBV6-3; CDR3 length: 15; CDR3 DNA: TGTGCCAGCAGTGAGTGGGAACCCTCCTACAATGAGCAGTTCTTC; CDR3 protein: CASSEWEPSYNEQFF
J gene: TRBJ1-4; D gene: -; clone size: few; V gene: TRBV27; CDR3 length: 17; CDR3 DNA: TGTGCCAGCAGTTACCCTCCTCAGGGGCCAACTAATGAAAAACTGTTTTTT; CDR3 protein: CASSYPPQGPTNEKLFF
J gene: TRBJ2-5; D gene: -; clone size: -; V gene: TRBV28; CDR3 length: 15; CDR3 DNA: TGTGCCAGCAGTTTGTTGAGTCGGGTACAAGGGACCCAGTACTTC; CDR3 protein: CASSLLSRVQGTQYF
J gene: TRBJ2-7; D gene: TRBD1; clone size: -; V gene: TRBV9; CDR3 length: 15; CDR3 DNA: TGTGCCAGCAGCGTGGGACAGAAAATGGGGAATGAGCAGTACTTC; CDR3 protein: CASSVGQKMGNEQYF
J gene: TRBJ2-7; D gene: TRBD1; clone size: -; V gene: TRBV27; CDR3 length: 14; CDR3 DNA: TGTGCCAGCCCAACAGGGGGATCGTCCTACGAGCAGTACTTC; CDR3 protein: CASPTGGSSYEQYF
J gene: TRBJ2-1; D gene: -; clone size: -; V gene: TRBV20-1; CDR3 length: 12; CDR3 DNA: TGCAGTGCCCCATACAGGAGAAATGAGCAGTTCTTC; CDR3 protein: CSAPYRRNEQFF
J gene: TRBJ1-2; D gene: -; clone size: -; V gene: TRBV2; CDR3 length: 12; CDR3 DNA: TGTGCCAGCGGTCGAGGTAGCATTGACTACACCTTC; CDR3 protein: CASGRGSIDYTF
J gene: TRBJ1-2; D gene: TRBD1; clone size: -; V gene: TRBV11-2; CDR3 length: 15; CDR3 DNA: TGTGCCAGCAGCTCGACCCGGGGACAGGCCTATGGCTACACCTTC; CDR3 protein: CASSSTRGQAYGYTF
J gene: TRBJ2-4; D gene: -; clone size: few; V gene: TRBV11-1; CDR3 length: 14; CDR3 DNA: TGTGCCAGCAGCCTCAACACGTATTCCAACATTCAGTACTTC; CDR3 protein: CASSLNTYSNIQYF
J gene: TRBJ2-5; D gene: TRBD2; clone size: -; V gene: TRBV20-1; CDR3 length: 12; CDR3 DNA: TGCAGTGCTCAGGGACTAGCCTATGAGCAGTACTTC; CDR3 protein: CSAQGLAYEQYF
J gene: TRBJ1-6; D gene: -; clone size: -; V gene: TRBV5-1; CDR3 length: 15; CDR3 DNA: TGCGCCAGCAGCTTGGAGCGGGGTCTGAATTCACCCCTCCACTTT; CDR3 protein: CASSLERGLNSPLHF
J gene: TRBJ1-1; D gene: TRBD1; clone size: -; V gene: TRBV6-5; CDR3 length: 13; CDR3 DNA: TGTGCCAGCAGTACGACAGGGGGCTTTGAAGCTTTCTTT; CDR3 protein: CASSTTGGFEAFF
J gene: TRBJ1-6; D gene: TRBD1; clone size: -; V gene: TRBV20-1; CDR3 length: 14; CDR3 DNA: TGCAGTGCTAGAGGGGACAGGGGGGAGTCACCCCTCCACTTT; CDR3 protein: CSARGDRGESPLHF
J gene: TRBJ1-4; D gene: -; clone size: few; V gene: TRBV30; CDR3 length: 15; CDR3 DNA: TGTGCCTGGAGTGTACGGCGTCAGAGTAATGAAAAACTGTTTTTT; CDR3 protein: CAWSVRRQSNEKLFF
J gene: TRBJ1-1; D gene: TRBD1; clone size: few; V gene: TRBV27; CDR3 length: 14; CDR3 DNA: TGTGCCAGCAGTTTATCCGGGACAGCCATTGAAGCTTTCTTT; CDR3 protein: CASSLSGTAIEAFF
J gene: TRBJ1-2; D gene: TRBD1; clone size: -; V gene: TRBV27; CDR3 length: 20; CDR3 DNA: TGTGCCGGCAGTTTATCATACCCGCACGATACAGGGGGCGCGGGCTATGGCTACACCTTC; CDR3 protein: CAGSLSYPHDTGGAGYGYTF
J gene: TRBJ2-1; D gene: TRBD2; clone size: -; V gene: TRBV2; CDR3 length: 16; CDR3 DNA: TGTGCCAGCAGTGAGCCAGGACTAGCGGGAGGCAATGAGCAGTTCTTC; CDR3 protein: CASSEPGLAGGNEQFF
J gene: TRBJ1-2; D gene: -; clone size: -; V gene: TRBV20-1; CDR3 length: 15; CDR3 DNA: TGCAGTGCTAGAGTCCCCTCCAGGGGCTGGGAGGGCTACACCTTC; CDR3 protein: CSARVPSRGWEGYTF
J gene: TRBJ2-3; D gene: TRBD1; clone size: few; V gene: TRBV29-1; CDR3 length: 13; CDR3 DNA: TGCAGCGTTCAGGGGGCAAACACAGATACGCAGTATTTT; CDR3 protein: CSVQGANTDTQYF
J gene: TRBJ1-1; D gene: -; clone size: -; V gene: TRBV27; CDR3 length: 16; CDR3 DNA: TGTGCCAGCAGTCGCACCGTAGGGGGGCTCAGGACTGAAGCTTTCTTT; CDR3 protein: CASSRTVGGLRTEAFF
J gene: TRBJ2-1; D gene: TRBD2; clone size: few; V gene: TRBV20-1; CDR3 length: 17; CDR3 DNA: TGCAGTGCCCGTAAAATGACTAGCGGGGGGCACTACAATGAGCAGTTCTTC; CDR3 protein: CSARKMTSGGHYNEQFF
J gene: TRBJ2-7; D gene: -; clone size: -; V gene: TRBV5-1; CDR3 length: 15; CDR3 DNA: TGCGCCAGCAGCCCCATTACGGGACACAACAATGAGCAGTACTTC; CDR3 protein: CASSPITGHNNEQYF
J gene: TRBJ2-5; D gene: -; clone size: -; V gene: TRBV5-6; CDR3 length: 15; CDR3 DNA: TGTGCCAGCAGCCCCCTCTCAGTCTCCTACAATGAGCAGTACTTC; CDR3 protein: CASSPLSVSYNEQYF
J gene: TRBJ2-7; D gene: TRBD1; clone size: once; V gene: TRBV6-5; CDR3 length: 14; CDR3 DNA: TGTGCCAGCAGCATTCTCAGGGGGCCCTACGAGCAGTACTTC; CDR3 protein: CASSILRGPYEQYF
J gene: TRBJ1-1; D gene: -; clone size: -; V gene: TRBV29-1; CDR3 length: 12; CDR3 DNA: TGCAGCGTGGCCCGACAGTACACTGAAGCTTTCTTT; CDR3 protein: CSVARQYTEAFF
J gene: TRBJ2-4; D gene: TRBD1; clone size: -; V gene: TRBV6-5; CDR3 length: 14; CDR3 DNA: TGTGCCAGCAGTTACGGGGGACAGAGGAACATTCAGTACTTC; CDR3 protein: CASSYGGQRNIQYF
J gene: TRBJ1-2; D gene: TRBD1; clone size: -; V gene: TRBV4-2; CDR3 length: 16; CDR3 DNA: TGTGCCAGCAGCCGACTTCGGGCAGGGGGGAGTGTTGGCTACACCTTC; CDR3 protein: CASSRLRAGGSVGYTF
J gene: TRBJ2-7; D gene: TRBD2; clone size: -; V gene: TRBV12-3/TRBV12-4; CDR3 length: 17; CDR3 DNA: TGTGCCAACCTTCCCGGGACTAGCGGGAGGCCTTCCTACGAGCAGTACTTC; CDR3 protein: CANLPGTSGRPSYEQYF
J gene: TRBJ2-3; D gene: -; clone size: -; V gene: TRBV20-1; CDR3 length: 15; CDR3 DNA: TGCAGTGCTAGAGATCTGACGGTTGGGTCAGATACGCAGTATTTT; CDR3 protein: CSARDLTVGSDTQYF
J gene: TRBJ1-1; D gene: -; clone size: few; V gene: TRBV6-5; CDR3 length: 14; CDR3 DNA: TGTGCCAGCAGTTACGCAGGGTTGAAGGCTGAAGCTTTCTTT; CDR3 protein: CASSYAGLKAEAFF
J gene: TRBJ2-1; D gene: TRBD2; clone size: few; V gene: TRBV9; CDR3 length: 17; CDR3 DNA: TGTGCCAGCAGCCCCTCCGGACTAGCCGGGCTGTACAATGAGCAGTTCTTC; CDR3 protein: CASSPSGLAGLYNEQFF
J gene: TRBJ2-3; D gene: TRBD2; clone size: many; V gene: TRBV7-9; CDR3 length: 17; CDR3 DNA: TGTGCCAGCAGCCAAAGGACTAGCGGGGACTACACAGATACGCAGTATTTT; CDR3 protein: CASSQRTSGDYTDTQYF
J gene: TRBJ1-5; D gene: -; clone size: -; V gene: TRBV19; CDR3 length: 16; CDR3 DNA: TGTGCCAGTAGTATGTCCCAGGGGATAAGCAATCAGCCCCAGCATTTT; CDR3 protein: CASSMSQGISNQPQHF
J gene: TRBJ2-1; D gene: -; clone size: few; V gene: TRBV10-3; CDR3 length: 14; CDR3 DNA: TGTGCCATCAGCTCCCTCAGGAAGGACAATGAGCAGTTCTTC; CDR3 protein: CAISSLRKDNEQFF
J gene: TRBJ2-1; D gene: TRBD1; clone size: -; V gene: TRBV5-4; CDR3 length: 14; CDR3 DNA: TGTGCCAGCAGCTTGGTCACAGGGGACAATGAGCAGTTCTTC; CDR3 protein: CASSLVTGDNEQFF
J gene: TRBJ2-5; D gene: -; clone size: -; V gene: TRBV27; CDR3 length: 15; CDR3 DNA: TGTGCCAGCAGTTTATCGCTTGCGTTACAAGGGACCCAGTACTTC; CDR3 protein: CASSLSLALQGTQYF
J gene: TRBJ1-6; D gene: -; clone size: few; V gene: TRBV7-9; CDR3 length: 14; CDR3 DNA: TGTGCCAGCAGCTTATCGGGGGCTAATTCACCCCTCCACTTT; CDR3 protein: CASSLSGANSPLHF
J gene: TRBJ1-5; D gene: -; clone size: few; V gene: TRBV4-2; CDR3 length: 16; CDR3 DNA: TGTGCCAGCAGCCAAGACGGGTTCTATAGCAATCAGCCCCAGCATTTT; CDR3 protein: CASSQDGFYSNQPQHF
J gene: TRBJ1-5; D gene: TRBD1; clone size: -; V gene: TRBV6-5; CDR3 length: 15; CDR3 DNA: TGTGCCAGCAGTACGGACAGGGCTAGCAATCAGCCCCAGCATTTT; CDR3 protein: CASSTDRASNQPQHF
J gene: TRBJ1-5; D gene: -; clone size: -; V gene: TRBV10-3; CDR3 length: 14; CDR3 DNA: TGTGCCATCAGTCCGGGACATGGCAATCAGCCCCAGCATTTT; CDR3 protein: CAISPGHGNQPQHF
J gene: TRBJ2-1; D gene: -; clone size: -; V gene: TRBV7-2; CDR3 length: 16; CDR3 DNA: TGTGCCAGCAGCTTTAATTCGGCTGCCTCCTACAATGAGCAGTTCTTC; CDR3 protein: CASSFNSAASYNEQFF
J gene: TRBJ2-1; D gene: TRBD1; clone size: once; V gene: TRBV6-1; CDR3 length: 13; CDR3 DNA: TGTGCCAGCAGTACTGAGACAGGGTATGAGCAGTTCTTC; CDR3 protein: CASSTETGYEQFF
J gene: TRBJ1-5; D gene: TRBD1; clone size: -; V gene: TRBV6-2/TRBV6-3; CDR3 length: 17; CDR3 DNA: TGTGCCCAGCGGGATATCCGGGACAGACGTAGCAATCAGCCCCAGCATTTT; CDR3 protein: CAQRDIRDRRSNQPQHF
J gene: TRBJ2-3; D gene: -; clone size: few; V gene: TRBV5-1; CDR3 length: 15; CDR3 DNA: TGCGCCAGCAGCTTGGCGCAGGGAAGCACGGATACGCAGTATTTT; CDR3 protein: CASSLAQGSTDTQYF